What follows are 19 T cell receptor beta chains derived from one specimen sequenced in a study of cytomegalovirus exposure and HLA in healthy donors. The PCR had 60 Vbeta and 13 Jbeta primers. TCRdb keeps only in-frame clones here, not all; method: immunoSEQ multiplex PCR. The data show about 210,000 clones, roughly 80% seen once. Sequencing used PBMCs. The receptor set was obtained from a man aged 30-40 years in good health and CMV-seronegative.

This clone was seen just once. The chain uses TRBV5-1 and TRBJ1-2; tentative D call: TRBD1 (5 bases). Trimming stripped 0 bases from V and 4 bases from J, with 13 bases between. CDR1 SGHRS and CDR2 YFSETQ come from the germline V gene. The CDR3 extends over 15 amino acids. CDR3 protein: CASSLAPQGVYGYTF. Here the CDR3 DNA reads TGCGCCAGCAGCTTGGCCCCGCAGGGCGTCTATGGCTACACCTTC.

V and J are TRBV19 and TRBJ2-7; D might be TRBD2 (6 bases). Looked up from germline, CDR1 is LNHDA and CDR2 is SQIVND (reference sequence). The CDR3 is made up of 15 amino acids. The ends were cut back, 7 bases at V and 7 bases at J, with 23 bases in the middle. The CDR3 coding sequence is TGTGCCAGTAACTCCGCGGGGAGCGGGCCTAAAGAGCAGTACTTC. Its translation is CASNSAGSGPKEQYF.

The rearrangement joins TRBV29-1 to TRBJ2-7; D may be TRBD1 (5 bases). Trimming cost V 7 bases and J 5 bases, with 15 bases left between them. Germline V gene sequence: CDR1 SQVTM, CDR2 ANQGSEA. This CDR3 has 12 residues. The CDR3 protein is CSAWGRANEQYF. In nucleotides, the CDR3 is TGCAGCGCCTGGGGCAGGGCCAACGAGCAGTACTTC.

This clone showed up just once. This chain's CDR3 is CASSPWGTGGTEAFF. The CDR3 coding sequence is TGTGCCAGCAGTCCTTGGGGGACAGGGGGCACTGAAGCTTTCTTT. The V and J genes are TRBV27 and TRBJ1-1; the match to TRBD1 covers 11 bases. The CDR3 runs 15 residues. The V segment lost 5 bases and the J segment 4 bases; nucleotides outside the gene matches: 6. CDR1 is MNHEY and CDR2 is SMNVEV in the germline V gene (reference sequence).

V is TRBV7-9 and J is TRBJ1-2, with D perhaps matching TRBD1 (5 bases). The CDR3 loop spans 16 amino acids. V lost 5 bases and J 1 base, leaving 17 bases between the germline ends. Germline CDR1 is SEHNR and CDR2 is FQNEAQ (reference sequence). The CDR3 reads CASSPRNRQINYGYTF. Written as DNA, the CDR3 is TGTGCCAGCAGCCCGAGGAATCGACAGATTAACTATGGCTACACCTTC.

The chain is built from TRBV18 and TRBJ2-5, with D perhaps matching TRBD2 (6 bases). V was cut by 1 base and J by 5 bases, with 23 bases left in between. The CDR3 sequence is 18 residues long. CDR1 is KGHSH, CDR2 LQKENI, per germline. The CDR3: CASSPQKFTSPDWETQYF. In nucleotides, the CDR3 is TGTGCCAGCTCACCACAAAAGTTTACTAGCCCGGATTGGGAGACCCAGTACTTC.

This chain joins TRBV4-2 and TRBJ1-3; TRBD1 matches at 11 bases. Germline V lookup: CDR1 LGHNA, CDR2 YNFKEQ. The CDR3 is 19 residues long. The ends lost 0 bases at V and 5 bases at J; junction bases unmatched: 12. The CDR3 bases are TGTGCCAGCAGCCAAGATCGGGGGACAGGGGGAATGACGAGAAACACCATATATTTT. The encoded protein is CASSQDRGTGGMTRNTIYF.

DNA for the CDR3: TGTGCCAGCAGCTTCTATACGGGACTTCTAAACTACGAGCAGTACTTC. The encoded protein is CASSFYTGLLNYEQYF. The chain links TRBV5-6 to TRBJ2-7; TRBD2 is a possible D gene (6 bases). This CDR3 comprises 16 residues. The ends were cut back, 2 bases at V and 3 bases at J, with 18 bases in the middle. CDR1 is SGHDT and CDR2 is YYEEEE in the germline V gene.

V usage is TRBV27 and J usage is TRBJ2-2; D remains ambiguous. Germline V lookup: CDR1 MNHEY, CDR2 SMNVEV (reference sequence). This CDR3 has 15 residues. Trimming took 3 bases from V and 5 from J, leaving 13 bases between them. This CDR3 is CASSFKHDTTGELFF. The DNA for the CDR3 is TGTGCCAGCAGTTTTAAACATGATACAACCGGGGAGCTGTTTTTT.

The genes are TRBV28 and TRBJ2-5; 7 bases are a match to TRBD2. The J call is doubtful: the DNA matches TRBJ2-7 better. The CDR3 contains 13 residues. CDR1 is MDHEN, CDR2 SYDVKM, per germline. CDR3 region: CASSPPTSDEQYF. The CDR3 nucleotides are TGTGCCAGCAGCCCTCCCACTAGCGACGAGCAGTACTTC.

This clone came up once. The chain carries TRBV11-2 and TRBJ1-2; D gene unclear. V lost 4 bases and J lost 1, with 16 bases in between. CDR3 size: 16 residues. The germline V gene encodes CDR1 SGHAT and CDR2 FQNNGV. The CDR3 nucleotides read TGTGCCAGCAGCTCAAATCGAGGAACAATTAACTATGGCTACACCTTC. Its protein product is CASSSNRGTINYGYTF.

Concerning this clone itself: Mismatch with germline at one junction end may stem from a read error. This chain links TRBV7-7 with TRBJ1-1, with a weak D call TRBD1 (5 bases). The CDR3 consists of 16 residues. In germline, CDR1 is SSHAT, CDR2 FNYEAQ (reference sequence). CDR3 loop: CASSPTQGQGNTEAFF. In DNA form, the CDR3 reads TGTGCTAGCAGCCCCACCCAGGGTCAAGGGAACACTGAAGCTTTCTTT.

The chain links TRBV5-6 to TRBJ2-1, with 12 bases that match TRBD2. The CDR3 is 17 residues long. V gave up 4 bases and J gave up 4 bases; unmatched junction bases: 9. Per the germline V gene, CDR1 is SGHDT and CDR2 is YYEEEE. Written as DNA, the CDR3 is TGTGCCAGCAGCGGAATACTAGCGGGGGGCCGTTACAATGAGCAGTTCTTC. This codes for CASSGILAGGRYNEQFF.

The chain has TRBV7-2 and TRBJ2-1; 9 nucleotides align to TRBD1. After removal of 1 base from V and 6 bases from J, the junction contained 7 bases not matched to a gene. Germline CDR1 and CDR2: SGHTA and FQGNSA. The CDR3 length is 16 residues. CDR3 loop: CASSLEGTGIANEQFF. The CDR3 region has the DNA TGTGCCAGCAGCTTAGAGGGGACAGGGATTGCCAATGAGCAGTTCTTC.

This clone has a handful of counts. The V and J genes are TRBV4-2 and TRBJ2-6; D perhaps matches TRBD2 (5 bases). Deletions cut 0 bases from V and 0 bases from J, with 9 bases between. The germline V gene encodes CDR1 LGHNA and CDR2 YNFKEQ. This CDR3 spans 17 amino acids. CDR3 nucleotide sequence: TGTGCCAGCAGCCAAGATAGGGAGTTCTCTGGGGCCAACGTCCTGACTTTC. This encodes CASSQDREFSGANVLTF.

This clone turned up a few times. The rearrangement links TRBV11-2 to TRBJ2-2, with D possibly matching TRBD2 (7 bases). Between the trimmed V and J ends, which lost 6 bases and 6 bases, there was a span of 20 bases. CDR3 length: 16 residues. Germline loops: CDR1 SGHAT, CDR2 FQNNGV. CDR3 protein: CASRLTGRGTSGELFF. The CDR3 DNA sequence: TGTGCCAGCAGACTTACAGGGAGGGGAACATCCGGGGAGCTGTTTTTT.

The rearrangement joins TRBV29-1 to TRBJ2-3; D uncertain. Per germline, CDR1 SQVTM and CDR2 ANQGSEA. The CDR3 totals 13 residues. Trimming stripped 4 bases from V and 14 bases from J, with 22 bases between. For the CDR3, the DNA is TGCAGCGTTGGACCAGCCCGCACGGGTAGTCTGTATTTT. It specifies CSVGPARTGSLYF.

This chain connects TRBV5-4 to TRBJ2-1, with a possible D match to TRBD1 (6 bases). Germline V gives CDR1 SGHNT, CDR2 YYREEE (reference sequence). The V end was cut by 4 bases, the J end by 0 bases, with 20 bases between. This CDR3 has 18 amino acids. The CDR3 DNA is TGTGCCAGCAGCCTTGACAGGACGACCCCGAGCTCCTACAATGAGCAGTTCTTC. This encodes CASSLDRTTPSSYNEQFF.

This clone has just a few counts. The chain links TRBV18 to TRBJ1-1, with TRBD1 matching 8 bases. The CDR3 runs to 13 residues. Germline V gene data show CDR1 as KGHSH and CDR2 as LQKENI. V dropped 8 bases and J dropped 1; count of bases not matched to a gene: 3. The CDR3, as DNA: TGTGCCAGCATACAGGGGGGGAACACTGAAGCTTTCTTT. It is translated as CASIQGGNTEAFF.